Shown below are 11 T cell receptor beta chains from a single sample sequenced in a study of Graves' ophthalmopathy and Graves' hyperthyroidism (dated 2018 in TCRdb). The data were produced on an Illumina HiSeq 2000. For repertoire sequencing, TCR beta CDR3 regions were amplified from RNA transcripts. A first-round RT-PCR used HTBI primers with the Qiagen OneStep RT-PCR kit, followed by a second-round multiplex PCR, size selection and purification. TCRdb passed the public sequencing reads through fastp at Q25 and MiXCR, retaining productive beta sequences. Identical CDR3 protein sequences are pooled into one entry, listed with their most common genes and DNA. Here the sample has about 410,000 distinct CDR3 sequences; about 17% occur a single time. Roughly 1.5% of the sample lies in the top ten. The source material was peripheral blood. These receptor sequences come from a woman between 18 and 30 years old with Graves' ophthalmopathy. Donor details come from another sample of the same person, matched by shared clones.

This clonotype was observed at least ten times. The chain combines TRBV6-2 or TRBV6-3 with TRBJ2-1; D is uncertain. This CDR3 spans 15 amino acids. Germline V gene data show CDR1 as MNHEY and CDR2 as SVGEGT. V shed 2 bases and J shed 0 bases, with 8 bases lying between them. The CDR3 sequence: CASSYGSGSYNEQFF. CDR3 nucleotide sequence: TGTGCCAGCAGTTACGGATCGGGCTCCTACAATGAGCAGTTCTTC.

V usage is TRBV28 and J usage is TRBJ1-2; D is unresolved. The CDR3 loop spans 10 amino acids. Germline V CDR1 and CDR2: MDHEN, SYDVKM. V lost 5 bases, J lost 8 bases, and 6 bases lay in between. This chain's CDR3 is CASSRLGYTF. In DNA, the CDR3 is TGTGCCAGCAGTCGTTTGGGCTACACCTTC.

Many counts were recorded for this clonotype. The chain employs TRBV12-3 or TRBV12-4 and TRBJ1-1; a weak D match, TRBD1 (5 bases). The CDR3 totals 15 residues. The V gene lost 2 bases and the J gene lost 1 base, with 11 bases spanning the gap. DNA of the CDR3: TGTGCCAGCAGTTTATCAATGACAGCGAACACTGAAGCTTTCTTT. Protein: CASSLSMTANTEAFF.

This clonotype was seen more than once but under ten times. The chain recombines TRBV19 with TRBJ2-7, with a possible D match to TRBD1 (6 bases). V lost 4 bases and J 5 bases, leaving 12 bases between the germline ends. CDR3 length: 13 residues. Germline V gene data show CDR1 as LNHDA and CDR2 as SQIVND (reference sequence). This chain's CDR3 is CASSRTELNEQYF. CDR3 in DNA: TGTGCCAGTAGTAGGACAGAGCTTAACGAGCAGTACTTC.

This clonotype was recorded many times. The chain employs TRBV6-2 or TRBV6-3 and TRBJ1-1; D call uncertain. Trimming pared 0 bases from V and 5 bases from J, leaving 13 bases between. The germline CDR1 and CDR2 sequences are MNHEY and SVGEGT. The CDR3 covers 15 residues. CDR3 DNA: TGTGCCAGCAGTTACTCTGCCAGTACGGGGACTGAAGCTTTCTTT. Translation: CASSYSASTGTEAFF.

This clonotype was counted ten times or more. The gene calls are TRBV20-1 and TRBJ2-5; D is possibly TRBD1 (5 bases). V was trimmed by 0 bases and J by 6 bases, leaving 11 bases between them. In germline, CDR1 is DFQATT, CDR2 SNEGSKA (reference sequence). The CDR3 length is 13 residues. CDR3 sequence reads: CSAREAGFQTQYF. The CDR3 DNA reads TGCAGTGCTAGAGAGGCAGGGTTTCAGACCCAGTACTTC.

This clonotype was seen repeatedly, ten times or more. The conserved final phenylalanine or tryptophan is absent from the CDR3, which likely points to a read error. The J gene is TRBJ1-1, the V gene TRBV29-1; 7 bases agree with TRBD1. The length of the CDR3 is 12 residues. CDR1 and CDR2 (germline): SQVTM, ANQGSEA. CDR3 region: CRVSEGATEAFL. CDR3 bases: TGCAGAGTTTCAGAGGGGGCGACTGAAGCTTTCCTT.

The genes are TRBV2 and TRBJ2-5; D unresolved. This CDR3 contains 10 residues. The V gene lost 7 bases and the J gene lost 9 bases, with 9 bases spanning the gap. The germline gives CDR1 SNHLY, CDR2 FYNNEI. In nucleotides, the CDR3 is TGTGCCAGCATTAATGTAGCCCAGTACTTC. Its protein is CASINVAQYF.

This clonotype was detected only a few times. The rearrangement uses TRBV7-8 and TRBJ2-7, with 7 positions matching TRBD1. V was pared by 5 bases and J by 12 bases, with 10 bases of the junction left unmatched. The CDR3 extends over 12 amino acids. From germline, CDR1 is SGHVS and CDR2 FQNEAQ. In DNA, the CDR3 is TGTGCCAGCAGCCCTCGAACGGGACAGCCGTACTTC. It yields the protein CASSPRTGQPYF.

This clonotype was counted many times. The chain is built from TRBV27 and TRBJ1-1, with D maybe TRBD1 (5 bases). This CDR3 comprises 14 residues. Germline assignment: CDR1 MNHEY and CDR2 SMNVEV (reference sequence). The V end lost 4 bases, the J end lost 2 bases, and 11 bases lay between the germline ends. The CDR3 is CASSWAGSNTEAFF. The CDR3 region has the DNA TGTGCCAGCAGTTGGGCAGGGTCCAACACTGAAGCTTTCTTT.

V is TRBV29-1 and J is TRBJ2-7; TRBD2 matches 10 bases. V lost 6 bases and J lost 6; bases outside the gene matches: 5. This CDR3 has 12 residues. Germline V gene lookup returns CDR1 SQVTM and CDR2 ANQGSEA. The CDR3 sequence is CSVRAGGGEQYF. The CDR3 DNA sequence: TGCAGCGTCAGAGCGGGAGGGGGCGAGCAGTACTTC.